This TCR beta chain was sequenced in a study of CD8 T cells in ankylosing spondylitis. General study points: Typical of ankylosing spondylitis blood, it appeared, was a TCR beta motif of fewer than ten highly homologous variants.

This clonotype was seen many times. Its antigen is undetermined. TCR beta libraries were made by quantitative 5'-RACE with molecular barcodes. TCRdb called the 5' RACE reads again in MiXCR, with one record for every CDR3 protein. The sample yields hundreds of thousands of distinct CDR3 sequences, 10% to 15% seen once. This CDR3 contains 15 residues. The V gene's germline CDR1 is MGHRA and CDR2 YSYEKL. Trimming pared 0 bases from V and 6 bases from J, leaving 13 bases between. The rearrangement links TRBV4-1 to TRBJ2-3, with D hard to call. The sample was blood, either unsorted or a sorted T cell fraction (not recorded which). The receptor's source is a male donor with ankylosing spondylitis. The CDR3 reads CASSQDLNQADTQYF. CDR3 nucleotide sequence: TGCGCCAGCAGCCAAGACCTAAATCAGGCGGATACGCAGTATTTT.